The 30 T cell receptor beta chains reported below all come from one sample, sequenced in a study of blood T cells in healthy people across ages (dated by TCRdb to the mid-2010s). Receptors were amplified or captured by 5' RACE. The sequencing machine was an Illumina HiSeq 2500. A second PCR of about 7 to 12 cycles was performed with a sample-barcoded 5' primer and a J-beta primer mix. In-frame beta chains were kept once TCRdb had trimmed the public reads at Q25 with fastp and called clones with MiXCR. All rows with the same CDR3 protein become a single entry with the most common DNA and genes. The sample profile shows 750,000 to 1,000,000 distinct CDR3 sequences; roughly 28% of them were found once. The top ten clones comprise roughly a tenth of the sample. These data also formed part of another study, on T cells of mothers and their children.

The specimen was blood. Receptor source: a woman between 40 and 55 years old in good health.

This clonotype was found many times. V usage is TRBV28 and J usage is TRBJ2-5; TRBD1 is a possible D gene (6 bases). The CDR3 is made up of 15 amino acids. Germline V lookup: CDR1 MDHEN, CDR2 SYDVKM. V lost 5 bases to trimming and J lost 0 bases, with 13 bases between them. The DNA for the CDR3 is TGTGCCAGCAGTCTAAGGACAGTTTACCAAGAGACCCAGTACTTC. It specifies CASSLRTVYQETQYF. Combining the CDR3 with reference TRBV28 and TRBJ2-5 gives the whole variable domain DVKVTQSSRYLVKRTGEKVFLECVQDMDHENMFWYRQDPGLGLRLIYFSYDVKMKEKGDIPEGYSVSREKKERFSLILESASTNQTSMYLCASSLRTVYQETQYFGPGTRLLVL.

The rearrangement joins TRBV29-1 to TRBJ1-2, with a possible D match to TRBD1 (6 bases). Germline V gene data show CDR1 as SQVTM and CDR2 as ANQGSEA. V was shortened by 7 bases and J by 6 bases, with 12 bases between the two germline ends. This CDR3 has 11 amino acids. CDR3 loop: CSGTKGDGYTF. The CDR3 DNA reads TGCAGCGGGACTAAGGGGGATGGCTACACCTTC.

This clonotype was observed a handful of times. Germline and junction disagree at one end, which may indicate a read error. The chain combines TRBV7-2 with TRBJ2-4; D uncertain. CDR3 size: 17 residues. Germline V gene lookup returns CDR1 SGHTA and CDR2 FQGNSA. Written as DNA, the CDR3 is TGTGCCGGCAGCTTAGTGGGGAACAGTAGAGCCAAAAACATTCAGTACTTC. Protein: CAGSLVGNSRAKNIQYF.

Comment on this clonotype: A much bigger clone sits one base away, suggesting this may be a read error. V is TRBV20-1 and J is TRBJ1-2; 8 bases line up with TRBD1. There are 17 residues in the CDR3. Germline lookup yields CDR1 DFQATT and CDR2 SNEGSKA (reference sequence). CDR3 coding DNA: TGCAGTACTAGAGATCGGGAGACAGGGGAACATAGCTATGGCTACACCTTC. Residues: CSTRDRETGEHSYGYTF.

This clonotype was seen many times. CDR3: CSAPSRQTGRSYGYTF. CDR3 bases: TGCAGTGCTCCCAGCAGGCAGACAGGGAGGAGCTATGGCTACACCTTC. The gene calls are TRBV20-1 and TRBJ1-2; 7 nucleotides agree with TRBD1. CDR1 and CDR2 from the germline V gene are DFQATT and SNEGSKA (reference sequence). The CDR3 contains 16 residues. The trim removed 5 bases at V and 4 bases at J, leaving 16 bases unmatched.

The CDR3 coding sequence is TGTGCCAGCAGCTTATCGGGGGGCCTAGGGGACACTGAAGCTTTCTTT. It specifies CASSLSGGLGDTEAFF. This chain connects TRBV7-2 to TRBJ1-1; tentative D call: TRBD1 (6 bases). V dropped 2 bases and J dropped 3 bases, with 16 bases sitting between them. Looked up from germline, CDR1 is SGHTA and CDR2 is FQGNSA. The CDR3 sequence is 16 residues long.

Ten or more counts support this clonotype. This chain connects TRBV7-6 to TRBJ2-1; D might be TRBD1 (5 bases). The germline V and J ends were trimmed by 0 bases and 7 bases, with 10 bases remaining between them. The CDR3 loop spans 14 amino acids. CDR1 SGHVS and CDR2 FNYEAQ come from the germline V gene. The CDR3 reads CASSLAQGTNEQFF. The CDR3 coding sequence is TGTGCCAGCAGCTTAGCGCAGGGTACTAATGAGCAGTTCTTC.

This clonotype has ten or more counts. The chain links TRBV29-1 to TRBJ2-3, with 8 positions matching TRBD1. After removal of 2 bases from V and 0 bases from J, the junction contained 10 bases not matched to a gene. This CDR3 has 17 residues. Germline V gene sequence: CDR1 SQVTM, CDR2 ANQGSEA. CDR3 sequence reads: CSVEFRQGARSTDTQYF. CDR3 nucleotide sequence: TGCAGCGTTGAATTTCGGCAGGGGGCCCGGAGCACAGATACGCAGTATTTT.

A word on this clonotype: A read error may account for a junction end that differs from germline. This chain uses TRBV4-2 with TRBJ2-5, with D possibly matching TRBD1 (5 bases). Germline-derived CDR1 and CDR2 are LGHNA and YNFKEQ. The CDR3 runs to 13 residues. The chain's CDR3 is CVSSQDRQQTQYF. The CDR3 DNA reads TGTGTCAGCAGTCAAGATAGACAGCAGACCCAGTACTTC.

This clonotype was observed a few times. This CDR3 is CASSPPWRGEQYF. The CDR3 DNA follows: TGTGCCAGCAGCCCTCCCTGGCGGGGCGAGCAGTACTTC. The chain recombines TRBV14 with TRBJ2-4, with a weak D call TRBD2 (6 bases). Matching the DNA end better, TRBJ2-7 makes the J call doubtful. The CDR3 spans 13 residues. Per the germline V gene, CDR1 is SGHDN and CDR2 is FVKESK.

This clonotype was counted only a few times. The DNA for the CDR3 is TGTGCCATCGGACAGGCGAACACTGAAGCTTTCTTT. It codes for CAIGQANTEAFF. The chain employs TRBV10-3 and TRBJ1-1; 7 bases match TRBD1. Germline CDR1 and CDR2: ENHRY and SYGVKD. V lost 8 bases, J lost 1 base, and 1 base stayed unmatched. This CDR3 has 12 amino acids.

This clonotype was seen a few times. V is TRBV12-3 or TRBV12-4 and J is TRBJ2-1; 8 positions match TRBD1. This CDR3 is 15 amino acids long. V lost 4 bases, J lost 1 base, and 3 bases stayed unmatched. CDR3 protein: CASSSTGVSYNEQFF. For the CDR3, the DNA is TGTGCCAGCAGTTCGACAGGGGTTTCCTACAATGAGCAGTTCTTC.

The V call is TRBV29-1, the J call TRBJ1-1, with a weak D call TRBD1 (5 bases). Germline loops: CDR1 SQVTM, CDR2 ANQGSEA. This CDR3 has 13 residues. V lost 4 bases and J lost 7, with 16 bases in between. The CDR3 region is CSVVGAPRGEAFF. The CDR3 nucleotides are TGCAGCGTTGTTGGGGCTCCTAGAGGTGAAGCTTTCTTT.

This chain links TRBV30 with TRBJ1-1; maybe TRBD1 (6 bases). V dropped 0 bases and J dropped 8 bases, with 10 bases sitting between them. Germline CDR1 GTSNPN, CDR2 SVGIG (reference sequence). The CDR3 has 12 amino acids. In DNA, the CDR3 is TGTGCCTGGAGTGTACACGACAGGGAAGCTTTCTTT. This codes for CAWSVHDREAFF.

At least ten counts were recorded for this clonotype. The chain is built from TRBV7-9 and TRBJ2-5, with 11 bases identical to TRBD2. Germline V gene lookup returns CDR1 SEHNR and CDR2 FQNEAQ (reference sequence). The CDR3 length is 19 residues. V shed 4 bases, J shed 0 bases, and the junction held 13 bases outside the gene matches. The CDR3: CASSWGGLADRKYQETQYF. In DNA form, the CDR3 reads TGTGCCAGCAGCTGGGGGGGACTAGCGGATCGCAAGTACCAAGAGACCCAGTACTTC.

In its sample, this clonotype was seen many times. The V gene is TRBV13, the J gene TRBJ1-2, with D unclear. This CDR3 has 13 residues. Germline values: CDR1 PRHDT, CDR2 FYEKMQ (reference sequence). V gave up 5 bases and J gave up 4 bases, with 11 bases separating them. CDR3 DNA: TGTGCCAGCAGCCCATCAGACTCCTATGGCTACACCTTC. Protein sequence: CASSPSDSYGYTF.

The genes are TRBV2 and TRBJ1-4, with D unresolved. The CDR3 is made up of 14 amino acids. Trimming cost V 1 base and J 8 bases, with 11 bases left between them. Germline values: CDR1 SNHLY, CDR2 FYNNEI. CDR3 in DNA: TGTGCCAGCAGTGAAGAATTTGCGGGGGAAAAACTGTTTTTT. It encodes CASSEEFAGEKLFF.

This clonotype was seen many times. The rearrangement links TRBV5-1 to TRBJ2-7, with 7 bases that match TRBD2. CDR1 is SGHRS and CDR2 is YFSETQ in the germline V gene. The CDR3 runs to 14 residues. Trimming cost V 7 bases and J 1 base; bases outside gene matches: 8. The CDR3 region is CASRLPGGSYEQYF. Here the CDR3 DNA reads TGCGCCAGCCGCCTACCGGGGGGTTCCTACGAGCAGTACTTC.

Written as DNA, the CDR3 is TGTGCCAGCAGTTTATCGCCTAGCGGGGGCGATGAGCAGTTCTTC. This sequence encodes CASSLSPSGGDEQFF. V gene TRBV27 combines with J gene TRBJ2-1, with 10 bases identical to TRBD2. CDR1 and CDR2 from the germline V gene are MNHEY and SMNVEV (reference sequence). This CDR3 is built from 15 residues. V dropped 0 bases and J dropped 8; count of bases not matched to a gene: 4.

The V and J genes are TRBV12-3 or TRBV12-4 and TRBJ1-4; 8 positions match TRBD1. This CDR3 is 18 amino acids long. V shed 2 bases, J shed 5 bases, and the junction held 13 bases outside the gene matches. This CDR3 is CASSLLSGQGAYNEKLFF. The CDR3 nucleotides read TGTGCCAGCAGTTTATTGAGCGGGCAGGGGGCTTACAATGAAAAACTGTTTTTT.

The CDR3 protein is CASSLRLGKLFF. Here the CDR3 DNA reads TGTGCCAGCAGTTTAAGGTTGGGGAAACTGTTTTTT. This sequence joins TRBV12-3 or TRBV12-4 and TRBJ1-4, with D uncertain. The CDR3 is 12 amino acids. Trimming shortened V by 2 bases and J by 11 bases, and 9 bases separated the two germline ends.

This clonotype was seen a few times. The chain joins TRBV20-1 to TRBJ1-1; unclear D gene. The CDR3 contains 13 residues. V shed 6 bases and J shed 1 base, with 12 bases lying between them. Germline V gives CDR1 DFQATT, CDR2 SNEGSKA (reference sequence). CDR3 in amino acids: CSATSHPNTEAFF. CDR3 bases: TGCAGTGCGACGTCACACCCGAACACTGAAGCTTTCTTT.

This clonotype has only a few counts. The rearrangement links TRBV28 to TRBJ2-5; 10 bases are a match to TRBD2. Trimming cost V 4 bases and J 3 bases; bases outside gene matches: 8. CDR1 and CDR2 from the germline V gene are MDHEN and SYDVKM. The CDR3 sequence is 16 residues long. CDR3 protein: CASSSNPGLAKETQYF. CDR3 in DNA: TGTGCCAGCAGTTCGAATCCGGGACTAGCGAAAGAGACCCAGTACTTC. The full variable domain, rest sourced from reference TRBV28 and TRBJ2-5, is DVKVTQSSRYLVKRTGEKVFLECVQDMDHENMFWYRQDPGLGLRLIYFSYDVKMKEKGDIPEGYSVSREKKERFSLILESASTNQTSMYLCASSSNPGLAKETQYFGPGTRLLVL.

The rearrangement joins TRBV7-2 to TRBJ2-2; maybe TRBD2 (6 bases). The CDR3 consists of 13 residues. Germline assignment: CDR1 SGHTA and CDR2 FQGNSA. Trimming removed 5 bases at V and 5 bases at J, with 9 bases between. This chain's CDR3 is CASSREQTGELFF. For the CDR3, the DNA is TGTGCCAGCAGCCGGGAGCAGACCGGGGAGCTGTTTTTT.

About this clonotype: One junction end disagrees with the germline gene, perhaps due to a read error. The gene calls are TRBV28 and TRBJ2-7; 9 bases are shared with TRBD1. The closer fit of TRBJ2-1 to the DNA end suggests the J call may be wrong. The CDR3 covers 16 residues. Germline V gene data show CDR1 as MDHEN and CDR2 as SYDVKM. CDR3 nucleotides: TGTACCAGCAGCAAACCCCGGGACAGGGAAGCCCATGAGCAGTTCTTC. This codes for CTSSKPRDREAHEQFF.

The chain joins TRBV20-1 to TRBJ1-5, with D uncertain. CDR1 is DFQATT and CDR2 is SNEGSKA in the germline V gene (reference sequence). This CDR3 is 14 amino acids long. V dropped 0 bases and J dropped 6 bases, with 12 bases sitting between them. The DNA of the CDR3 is TGCAGTGCTAGAGATACCGGGGAAGGTCAGCCCCAGCATTTT. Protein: CSARDTGEGQPQHF.

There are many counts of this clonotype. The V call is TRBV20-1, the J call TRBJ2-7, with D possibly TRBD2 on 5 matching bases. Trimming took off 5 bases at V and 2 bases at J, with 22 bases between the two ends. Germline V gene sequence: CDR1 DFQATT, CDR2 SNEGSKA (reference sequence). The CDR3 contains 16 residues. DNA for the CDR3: TGCAGTGCTCCCGTTTTCTCTTTGCGGGCGGCCTACGAGCAGTACTTC. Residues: CSAPVFSLRAAYEQYF.

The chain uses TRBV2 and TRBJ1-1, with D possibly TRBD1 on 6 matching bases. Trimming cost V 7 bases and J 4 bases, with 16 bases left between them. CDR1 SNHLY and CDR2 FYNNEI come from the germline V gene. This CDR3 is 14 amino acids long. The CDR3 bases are TGTGCCAGCAAGGGGGACGTTGGGGGCACTGAAGCTTTCTTT. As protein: CASKGDVGGTEAFF.

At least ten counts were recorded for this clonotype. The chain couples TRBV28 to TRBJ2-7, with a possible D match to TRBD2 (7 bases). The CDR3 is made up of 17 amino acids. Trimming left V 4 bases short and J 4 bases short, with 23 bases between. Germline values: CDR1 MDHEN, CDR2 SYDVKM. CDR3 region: CASSSPRGAGGRYEQYF. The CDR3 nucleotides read TGTGCCAGCAGTTCCCCCCGGGGGGCCGGAGGGAGATACGAGCAGTACTTC.

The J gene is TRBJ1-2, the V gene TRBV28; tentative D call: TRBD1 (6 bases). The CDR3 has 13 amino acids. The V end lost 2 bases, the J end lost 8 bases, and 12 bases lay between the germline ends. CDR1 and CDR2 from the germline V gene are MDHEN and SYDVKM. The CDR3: CASSLPRGGGYTF. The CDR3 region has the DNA TGTGCCAGCAGTTTACCCAGGGGAGGAGGCTACACCTTC.